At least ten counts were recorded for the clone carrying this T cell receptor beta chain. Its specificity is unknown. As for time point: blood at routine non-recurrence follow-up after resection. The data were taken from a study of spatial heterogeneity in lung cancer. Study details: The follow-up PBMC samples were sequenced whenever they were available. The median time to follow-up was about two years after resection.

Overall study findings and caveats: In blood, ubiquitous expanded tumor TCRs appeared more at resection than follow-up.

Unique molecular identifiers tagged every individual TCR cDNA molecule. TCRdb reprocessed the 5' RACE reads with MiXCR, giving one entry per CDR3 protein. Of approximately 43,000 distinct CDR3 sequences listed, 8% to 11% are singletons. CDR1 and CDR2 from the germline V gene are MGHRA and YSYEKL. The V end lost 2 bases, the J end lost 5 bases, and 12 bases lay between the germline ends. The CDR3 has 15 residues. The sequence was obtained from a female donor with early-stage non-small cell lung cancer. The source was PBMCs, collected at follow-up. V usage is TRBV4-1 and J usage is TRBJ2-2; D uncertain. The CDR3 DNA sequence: TGCGCCAGCAGCCAAATCAGTAGCCGTACCGGGGAGCTGTTTTTT. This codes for CASSQISSRTGELFF.